This is a list of T cell receptor beta chains from one sample in a study of blood T cell repertoires in COVID-19. Libraries were prepared by immunoSEQ multiplex PCR; TCRdb keeps only in-frame clonotypes and omits some of them. This sample carries about 74,000 clones, about 90% of them seen once, and the ten largest clones take more than 1.5%. The specimen was peripheral blood. The source of these receptors is a woman aged 80 or over with active or convalescent COVID-19. Each CDR3 is given with its conserved first and last residue. Each record gives: J gene, V gene, D gene, clone size, CDR3 protein, CDR3 DNA. A D gene is named only where the DNA matches it firmly. The size of a clone is reported for some rows only, either as once, few or many, or as a class for expanded clones.

TRBJ2-1,TRBV4-3,-,-,CASSQDWLARGNEQFF,TGCGCCAGCAGCCAAGATTGGCTAGCGAGAGGCAATGAGCAGTTCTTC
TRBJ2-3,TRBV29-1,-,once,CSVGWGGHGDTQYF,TGCAGCGTTGGGTGGGGGGGCCACGGAGATACGCAGTATTTT
TRBJ2-7,TRBV7-6,-,-,CASSRYYTYEQYF,TGTGCCAGCAGCCGATACTATACATACGAGCAGTACTTC
TRBJ1-5,TRBV6-5,-,-,CASSLDGDQPQHF,TGTGCCAGCTCCTTGGACGGGGATCAGCCCCAGCATTTT
TRBJ2-5,TRBV30,-,once,CAWSVQGTQYF,TGTGCCTGGAGTGTACAGGGGACCCAGTACTTC
TRBJ2-7,TRBV24-1,TRBD2,-,CATSDSTSGRPYEQYF,TGTGCCACCAGTGATTCGACTAGCGGGAGACCCTACGAGCAGTACTTC
TRBJ2-3,TRBV3-1/TRBV3-2,TRBD1,-,CASSPRTGNYTDTQYF,TGTGCCAGCAGCCCCAGGACAGGGAATTACACAGATACGCAGTATTTT
TRBJ2-1,TRBV5-1,-,-,CASSLAGAGEQFF,TGCGCCAGCAGCTTGGCAGGGGCAGGGGAGCAGTTCTTC
TRBJ1-2,TRBV3-1/TRBV3-2,-,-,CASSQGHSSDYGYTF,TGTGCCAGCAGCCAAGGTCACAGCTCGGACTATGGCTACACCTTC
TRBJ1-5,TRBV6-6,-,-,CASSPLGGANQPQHF,TGTGCCAGCAGTCCCCTGGGGGGGGCTAATCAGCCCCAGCATTTT
TRBJ1-1,TRBV18,TRBD1,once,CASSPRTGKQNTEAFF,TGTGCCAGCTCGCCCAGGACAGGGAAACAGAACACTGAAGCTTTCTTT
TRBJ2-1,TRBV12-3/TRBV12-4,-,-,CASGLSRNEQFF,TGTGCCAGCGGACTGTCCAGGAACGAGCAGTTCTTC
TRBJ1-2,TRBV5-1,TRBD1,-,CASSPWTGGIYGYTF,TGCGCCAGCAGCCCCTGGACAGGGGGCATCTATGGCTACACCTTC
TRBJ2-2,TRBV18,-,-,CASSPRTRLTTGELFF,TGTGCCAGCTCACCCCGAACTCGATTAACCACCGGGGAGCTGTTTTTT
TRBJ2-1,TRBV20-1,TRBD2,-,CSASYGRNRNEQFF,TGCAGTGCTAGTTACGGGAGGAATAGAAATGAGCAGTTCTTC
TRBJ1-1,TRBV18,TRBD1,-,CASSLGQGGLNTEAFF,TGTGCCAGCTCCCTCGGACAGGGAGGCTTGAACACTGAAGCTTTCTTT
TRBJ2-7,TRBV7-3,TRBD2,-,CASSVQSGGTYEQYF,TGTGCCAGCAGCGTTCAGAGCGGGGGAACCTACGAGCAGTACTTC
TRBJ2-7,TRBV9,-,once,CASSVAQGRYEQYF,TGTGCCAGCAGCGTAGCTCAGGGGCGATACGAGCAGTACTTC
TRBJ1-5,TRBV2,TRBD1,-,CASSGWTGRQPQHF,TGTGCCAGCAGTGGATGGACAGGGAGACAGCCCCAGCATTTT
TRBJ1-2,TRBV6-8,-,-,CASRRSRASLGGYTF,TGTGCCAGCAGACGATCCAGGGCTAGTCTTGGTGGCTACACCTTC
TRBJ1-2,TRBV7-9,-,-,CASSFTGSDTHGYTF,TGTGCCAGCAGCTTTACTGGGTCGGACACCCATGGCTACACCTTC
TRBJ1-4,TRBV7-9,-,-,CASSRPTGNGEKLFF,TGTGCCAGCAGCCGACCCACAGGGAATGGCGAAAAACTGTTTTTT
TRBJ1-1,TRBV25-1,TRBD1,-,CASSDPGQGAAEAFF,TGTGCCAGCAGTGATCCGGGACAGGGCGCAGCTGAAGCTTTCTTT
TRBJ2-7,TRBV2,TRBD2,-,CASSEARGGEQYF,TGTGCCAGCAGTGAAGCGCGGGGGGGCGAGCAGTACTTC
TRBJ1-3,TRBV6-2/TRBV6-3,TRBD1,-,CASSRPRDSGNTIYF,TGTGCCAGCAGCCGCCCTCGGGACAGCGGAAACACCATATATTTT
TRBJ1-5,TRBV6-2/TRBV6-3,-,-,CASSYYAQASNQPQHF,TGTGCCAGCAGTTACTATGCCCAGGCTAGCAATCAGCCCCAGCATTTT
TRBJ2-5,TRBV2,TRBD2,-,CASDGGAWQETQYF,TGTGCCAGCGACGGGGGGGCATGGCAAGAGACCCAGTACTTC
TRBJ1-2,TRBV5-5,-,-,CASSLPTGPNYGYTF,TGTGCCAGCAGCTTGCCGACAGGCCCTAACTATGGCTACACCTTC
TRBJ2-2,TRBV4-1,-,once,CASSPTAGNTGELFF,TGCGCCAGCAGCCCTACCGCTGGGAACACCGGGGAGCTGTTTTTT
TRBJ1-1,TRBV19,-,-,CASSMTTGWGTEAFF,TGTGCCAGTAGTATGACCACAGGTTGGGGCACTGAAGCTTTCTTT
TRBJ1-5,TRBV5-1,-,-,CASSLSPGNQPQHF,TGCGCCAGCAGCTTGAGTCCAGGCAATCAGCCCCAGCATTTT
TRBJ2-7,TRBV11-2,-,once,CASSPPPGHEQYF,TGTGCCAGCAGCCCCCCCCCTGGCCACGAGCAGTACTTC
TRBJ2-7,TRBV4-3,-,-,CASSQDLGRDVYEQYF,TGCGCCAGCAGCCAAGATCTAGGCAGGGATGTCTACGAGCAGTACTTC
TRBJ2-2,TRBV27,TRBD2,once,CASSLFVAGGTGELFF,TGTGCCAGCAGTTTATTCGTAGCGGGAGGAACCGGGGAGCTGTTTTTT
TRBJ1-5,TRBV4-3,-,-,CASSTGRCRDSNQPQHF,TGCGCCAGCTCGACCGGACGGTGCAGGGATAGCAATCAGCCCCAGCATTTT
TRBJ1-2,TRBV3-1/TRBV3-2,TRBD1,-,CASSQGDRQGLNGYTF,TGTGCCAGCAGCCAAGGGGATCGACAGGGTTTGAATGGCTACACCTTC
TRBJ2-1,TRBV29-1,TRBD2,-,CSVDLAGAGNEQFF,TGCAGCGTTGATCTAGCGGGAGCCGGGAATGAGCAGTTCTTC
TRBJ2-1,TRBV11-2,TRBD2,-,CASSLLSASGSFSDEQFF,TGTGCCAGCAGCTTACTTTCGGCTAGCGGGTCTTTTAGCGATGAGCAGTTCTTC
TRBJ2-1,TRBV7-8,-,-,CASSLARGGEQFF,TGTGCCAGCAGCTTAGCGCGGGGAGGTGAGCAGTTCTTC
TRBJ2-3,TRBV9,-,-,CASSVTPTGDTQYF,TGTGCCAGCAGCGTAACTCCGACGGGAGATACGCAGTATTTT
TRBJ2-5,TRBV7-6,-,-,CASSLGRGPQETQYF,TGTGCCAGCAGCTTAGGGCGAGGGCCACAAGAGACCCAGTACTTC
TRBJ2-7,TRBV7-9,-,-,CASSFSYEQYF,TGTGCCAGCAGCTTCTCTTACGAGCAGTACTTC
TRBJ1-1,TRBV25-1,TRBD1,few,CASSPWDSEAFF,TGTGCCAGCAGTCCTTGGGACAGTGAAGCTTTCTTT
TRBJ2-3,TRBV19,TRBD2,-,CASSPGLAYDTQYF,TGTGCCAGTAGCCCGGGACTAGCGTACGATACGCAGTATTTT
TRBJ1-4,TRBV7-9,TRBD1,-,CASSITDRGWDEKLFF,TGTGCCAGCAGCATCACCGACAGGGGCTGGGATGAAAAACTGTTTTTT
TRBJ2-2,TRBV4-3,TRBD1,-,CASSQGRQGLTGELFF,TGCGCCAGCAGCCAAGGGCGACAGGGGCTGACCGGGGAGCTGTTTTTT
TRBJ2-3,TRBV18,-,-,CASSPLAMRTDTQYF,TGTGCCAGCTCACCACTAGCGATGAGGACAGATACGCAGTATTTT
TRBJ1-4,TRBV25-1,-,once,CASSDAGVNEKLFF,TGTGCCAGCAGTGATGCAGGGGTTAATGAAAAACTGTTTTTT
TRBJ1-1,TRBV7-9,-,few,CASSHSEAFF,TGTGCCAGCAGCCACTCTGAAGCTTTCTTT
TRBJ2-5,TRBV18,TRBD2,once,CASSPPAGGETQYF,TGTGCCAGCTCACCCCCAGCGGGAGGAGAGACCCAGTACTTC
TRBJ2-7,TRBV5-1,TRBD2,-,CASSLGIAGSYEQYF,TGCGCCAGCAGCTTGGGTATAGCGGGCTCCTACGAGCAGTACTTC
TRBJ1-5,TRBV19,TRBD1,-,CASRTTGNGNQPQHF,TGTGCCAGTAGAACGACAGGGAACGGCAATCAGCCCCAGCATTTT
TRBJ2-5,TRBV6-1,TRBD1,-,CASSEPRTGQETQYF,TGTGCCAGCAGTGAACCCCGGACAGGTCAAGAGACCCAGTACTTC
TRBJ2-1,TRBV2,-,-,CASQTDGNEQFF,TGTGCCAGCCAGACAGACGGCAATGAGCAGTTCTTC
TRBJ1-2,TRBV12-3/TRBV12-4,-,-,CASRYRVHYGYTF,TGTGCCAGCAGATACAGGGTACACTATGGCTACACCTTC
TRBJ1-1,TRBV7-9,-,few,CASSLVLTNTEAFF,TGTGCCAGCAGCTTAGTGCTTACTAACACTGAAGCTTTCTTT
TRBJ2-7,TRBV19,-,-,CASSIRPGQSYEQYF,TGTGCCAGTAGTATACGACCAGGGCAGTCCTACGAGCAGTACTTC
TRBJ1-1,TRBV2,-,-,CASRGQGPTEAFF,TGTGCCAGCAGGGGGCAGGGGCCCACTGAAGCTTTCTTT
TRBJ2-3,TRBV9,-,-,CASSVTSSSDTQYF,TGTGCCAGCAGCGTTACTAGTTCGTCGGATACGCAGTATTTT